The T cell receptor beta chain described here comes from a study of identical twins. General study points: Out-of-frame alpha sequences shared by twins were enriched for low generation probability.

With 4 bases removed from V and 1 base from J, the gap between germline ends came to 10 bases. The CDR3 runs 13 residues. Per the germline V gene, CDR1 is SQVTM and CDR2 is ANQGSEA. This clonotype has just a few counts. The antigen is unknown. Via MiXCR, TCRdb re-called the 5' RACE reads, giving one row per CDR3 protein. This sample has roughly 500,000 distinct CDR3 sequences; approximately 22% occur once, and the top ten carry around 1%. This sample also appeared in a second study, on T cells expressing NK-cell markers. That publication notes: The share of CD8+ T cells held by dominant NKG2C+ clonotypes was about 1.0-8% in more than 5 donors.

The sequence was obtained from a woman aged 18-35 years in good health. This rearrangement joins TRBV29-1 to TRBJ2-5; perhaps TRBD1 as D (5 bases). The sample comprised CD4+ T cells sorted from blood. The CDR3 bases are TGCAGCGTTGCTGAGACAGTCCAAGAGACCCAGTACTTC. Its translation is CSVAETVQETQYF.